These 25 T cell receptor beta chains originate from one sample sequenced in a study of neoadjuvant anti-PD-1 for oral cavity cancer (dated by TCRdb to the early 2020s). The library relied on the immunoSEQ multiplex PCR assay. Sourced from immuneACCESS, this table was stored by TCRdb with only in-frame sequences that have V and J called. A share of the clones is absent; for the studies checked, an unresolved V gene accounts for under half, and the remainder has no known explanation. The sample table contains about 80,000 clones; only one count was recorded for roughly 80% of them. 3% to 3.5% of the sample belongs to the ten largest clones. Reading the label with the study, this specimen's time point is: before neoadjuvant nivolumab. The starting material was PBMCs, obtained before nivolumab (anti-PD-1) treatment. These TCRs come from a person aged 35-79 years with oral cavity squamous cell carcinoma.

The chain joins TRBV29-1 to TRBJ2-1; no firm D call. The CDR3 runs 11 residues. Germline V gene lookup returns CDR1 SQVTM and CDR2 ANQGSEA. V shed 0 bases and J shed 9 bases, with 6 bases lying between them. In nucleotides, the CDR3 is TGCAGCGTTGAAGACCCCCCTGAGCAGTTCTTC. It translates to CSVEDPPEQFF.

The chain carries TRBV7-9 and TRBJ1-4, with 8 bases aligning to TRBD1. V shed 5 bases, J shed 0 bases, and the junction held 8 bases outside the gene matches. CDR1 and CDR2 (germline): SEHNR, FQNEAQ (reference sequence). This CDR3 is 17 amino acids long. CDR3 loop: CASSPGQVGATNEKLFF. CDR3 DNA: TGTGCCAGCAGCCCGGGACAGGTCGGGGCAACTAATGAAAAACTGTTTTTT.

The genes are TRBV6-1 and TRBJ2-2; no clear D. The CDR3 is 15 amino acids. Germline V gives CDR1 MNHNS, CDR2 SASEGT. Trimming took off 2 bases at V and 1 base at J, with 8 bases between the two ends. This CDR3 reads CASSELDGNTGELFF. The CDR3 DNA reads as TGTGCCAGCAGTGAACTGGACGGGAACACCGGGGAGCTGTTTTTT.

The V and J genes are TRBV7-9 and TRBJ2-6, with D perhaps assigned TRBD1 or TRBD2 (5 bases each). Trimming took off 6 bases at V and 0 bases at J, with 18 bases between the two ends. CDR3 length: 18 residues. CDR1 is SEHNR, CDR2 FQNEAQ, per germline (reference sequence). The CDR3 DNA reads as TGTGCCAGCAGTCCTACTAGACAGACCTTCTCTGGGGCCAACGTCCTGACTTTC. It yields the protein CASSPTRQTFSGANVLTF.

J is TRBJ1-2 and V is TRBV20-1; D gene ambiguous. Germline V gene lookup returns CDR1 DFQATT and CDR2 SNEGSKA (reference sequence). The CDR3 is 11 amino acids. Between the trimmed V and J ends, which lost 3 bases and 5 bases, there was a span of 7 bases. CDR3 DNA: TGCAGTGCTAGTGCGACTTATGGCTACACCTTC. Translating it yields CSASATYGYTF.

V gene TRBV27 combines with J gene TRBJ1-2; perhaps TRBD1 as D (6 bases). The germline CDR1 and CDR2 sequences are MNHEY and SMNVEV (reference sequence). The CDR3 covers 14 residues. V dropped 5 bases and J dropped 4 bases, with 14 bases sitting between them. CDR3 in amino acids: CASSLKGGSYGYTF. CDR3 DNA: TGTGCCAGCAGTCTAAAAGGGGGGAGCTATGGCTACACCTTC.

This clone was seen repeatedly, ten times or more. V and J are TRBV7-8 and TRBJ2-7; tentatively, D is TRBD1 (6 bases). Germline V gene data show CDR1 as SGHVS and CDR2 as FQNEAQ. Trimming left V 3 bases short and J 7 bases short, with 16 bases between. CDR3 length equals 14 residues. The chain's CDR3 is CASSFSTQGEEQYF. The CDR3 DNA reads TGTGCCAGCAGCTTTTCGACACAGGGTGAGGAGCAGTACTTC.

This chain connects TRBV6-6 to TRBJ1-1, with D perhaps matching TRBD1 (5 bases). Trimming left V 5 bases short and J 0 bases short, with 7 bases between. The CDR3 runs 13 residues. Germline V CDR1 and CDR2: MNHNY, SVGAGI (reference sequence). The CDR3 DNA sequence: TGTGCCAGCAGTCAGACAGTGAACACTGAAGCTTTCTTT. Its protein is CASSQTVNTEAFF.

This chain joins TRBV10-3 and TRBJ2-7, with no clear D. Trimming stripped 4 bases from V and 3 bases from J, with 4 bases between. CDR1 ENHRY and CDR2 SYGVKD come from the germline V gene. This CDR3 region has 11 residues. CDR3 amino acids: CAISADYEQYF. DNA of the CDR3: TGTGCCATCAGTGCCGACTACGAGCAGTACTTC.

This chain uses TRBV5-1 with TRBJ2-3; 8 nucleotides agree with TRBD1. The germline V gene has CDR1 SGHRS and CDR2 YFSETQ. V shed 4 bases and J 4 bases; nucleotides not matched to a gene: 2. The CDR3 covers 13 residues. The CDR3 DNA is TGCGCCAGCAGCGTGGACAGGGCAGATACGCAGTATTTT. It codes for CASSVDRADTQYF.

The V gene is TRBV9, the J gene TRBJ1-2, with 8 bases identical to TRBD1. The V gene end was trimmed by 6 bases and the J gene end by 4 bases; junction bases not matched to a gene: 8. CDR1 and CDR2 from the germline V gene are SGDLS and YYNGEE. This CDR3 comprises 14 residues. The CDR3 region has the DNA TGTGCCAGCACCCCGGGGACAGGCGGCTATGGCTACACCTTC. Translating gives CASTPGTGGYGYTF. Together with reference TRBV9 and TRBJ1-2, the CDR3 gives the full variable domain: DSGVTQTPKHLITATGQRVTLRCSPRSGDLSVYWYQQSLDQGLQFLIQYYNGEERAKGNILERFSAQQFPDLHSELNLSSLELGDSALYFCASTPGTGGYGYTFGSGTRLTVV.

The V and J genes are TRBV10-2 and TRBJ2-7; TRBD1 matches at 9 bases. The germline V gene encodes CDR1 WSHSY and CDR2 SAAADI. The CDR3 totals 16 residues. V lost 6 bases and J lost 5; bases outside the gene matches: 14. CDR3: CASSAQYGTGSDEQYF. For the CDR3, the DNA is TGCGCCAGCAGCGCACAATACGGGACAGGGAGCGACGAGCAGTACTTC.

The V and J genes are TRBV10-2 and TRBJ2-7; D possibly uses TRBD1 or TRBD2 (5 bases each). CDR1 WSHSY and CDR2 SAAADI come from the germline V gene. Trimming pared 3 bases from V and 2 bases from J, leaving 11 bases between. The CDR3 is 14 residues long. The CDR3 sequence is CASSESRDAYEQYF. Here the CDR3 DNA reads TGCGCCAGCAGTGAATCCAGGGACGCCTACGAGCAGTACTTC.

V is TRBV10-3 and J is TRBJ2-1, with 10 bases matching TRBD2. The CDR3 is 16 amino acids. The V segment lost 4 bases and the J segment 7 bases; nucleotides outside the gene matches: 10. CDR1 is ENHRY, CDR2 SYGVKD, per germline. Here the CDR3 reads CAISGQVAGGTNEQFF. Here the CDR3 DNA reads TGTGCCATCAGTGGGCAGGTAGCGGGAGGAACAAATGAGCAGTTCTTC.

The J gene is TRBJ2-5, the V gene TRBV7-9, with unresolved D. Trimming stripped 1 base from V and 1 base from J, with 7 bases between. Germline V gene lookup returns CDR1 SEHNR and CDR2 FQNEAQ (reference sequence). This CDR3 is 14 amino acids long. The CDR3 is CASSLGTAQETQYF. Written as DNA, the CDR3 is TGTGCCAGCAGCTTAGGAACAGCCCAAGAGACCCAGTACTTC.

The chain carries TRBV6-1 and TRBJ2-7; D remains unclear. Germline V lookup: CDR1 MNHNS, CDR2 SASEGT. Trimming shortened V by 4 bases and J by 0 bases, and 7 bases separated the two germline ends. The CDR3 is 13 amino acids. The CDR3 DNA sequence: TGTGCCAGCAGTGGAGCCCGCTCCTACGAGCAGTACTTC. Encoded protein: CASSGARSYEQYF.

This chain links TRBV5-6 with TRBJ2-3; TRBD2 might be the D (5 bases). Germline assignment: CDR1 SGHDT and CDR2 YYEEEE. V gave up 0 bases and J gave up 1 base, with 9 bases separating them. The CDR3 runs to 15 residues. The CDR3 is CASSLGELGTDTQYF. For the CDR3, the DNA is TGTGCCAGCAGCTTGGGGGAGCTTGGCACAGATACGCAGTATTTT.

The DNA for the CDR3 is TGCGCCAGCAGCCAGGCCCAAGGGTATGGCTACACCTTC. Translated: CASSQAQGYGYTF. V is TRBV4-1 and J is TRBJ1-2; D gene ambiguous. V was clipped by 3 bases and J by 5 bases, with 10 bases between them. CDR1 is MGHRA and CDR2 is YSYEKL in the germline V gene. CDR3 length: 13 residues.

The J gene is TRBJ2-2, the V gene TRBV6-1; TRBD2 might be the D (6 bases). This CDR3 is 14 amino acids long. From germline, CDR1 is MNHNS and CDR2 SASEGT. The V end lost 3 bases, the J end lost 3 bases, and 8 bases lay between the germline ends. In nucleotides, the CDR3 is TGTGCCAGCAGTGATCCGGGAGACACCGGGGAGCTGTTTTTT. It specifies CASSDPGDTGELFF.

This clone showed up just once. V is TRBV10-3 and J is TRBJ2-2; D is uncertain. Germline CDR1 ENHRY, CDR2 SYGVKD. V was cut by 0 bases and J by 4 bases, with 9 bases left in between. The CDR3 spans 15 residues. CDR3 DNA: TGTGCCATCAGTGAGTCTGGTCCCCCCACCGGGGAGCTGTTTTTT. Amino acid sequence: CAISESGPPTGELFF.

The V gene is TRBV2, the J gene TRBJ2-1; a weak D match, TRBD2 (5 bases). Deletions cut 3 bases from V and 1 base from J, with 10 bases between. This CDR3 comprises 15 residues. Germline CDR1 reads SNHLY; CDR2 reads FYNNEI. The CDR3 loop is CASSEEADSYNEQFF. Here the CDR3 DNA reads TGTGCCAGCAGTGAGGAAGCGGATTCCTACAATGAGCAGTTCTTC.

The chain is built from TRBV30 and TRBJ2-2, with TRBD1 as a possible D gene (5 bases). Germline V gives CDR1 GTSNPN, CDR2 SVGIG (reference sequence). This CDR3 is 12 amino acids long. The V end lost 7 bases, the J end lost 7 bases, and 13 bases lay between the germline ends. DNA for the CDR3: TGTGCCTTTACAGGTCAGGGCGGGGAGCTGTTTTTT. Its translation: CAFTGQGGELFF.

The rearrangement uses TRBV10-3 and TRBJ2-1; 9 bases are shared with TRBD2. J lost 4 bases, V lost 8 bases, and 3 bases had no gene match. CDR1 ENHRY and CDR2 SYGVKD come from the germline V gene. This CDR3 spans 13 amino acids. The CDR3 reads CAIYAGGYNEQFF. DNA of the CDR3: TGTGCCATCTACGCGGGAGGGTACAATGAGCAGTTCTTC.

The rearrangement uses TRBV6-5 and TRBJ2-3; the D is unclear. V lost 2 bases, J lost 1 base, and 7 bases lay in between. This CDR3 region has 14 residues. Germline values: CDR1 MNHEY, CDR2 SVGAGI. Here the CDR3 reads CASSYGLRTDTQYF. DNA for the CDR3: TGTGCCAGCAGTTACGGGCTTCGCACAGATACGCAGTATTTT.

The CDR3 sequence: CASSYLASGTPYEQYF. In nucleotides, the CDR3 is TGTGCCAGCAGTTACCTGGCTAGCGGGACCCCCTACGAGCAGTACTTC. The chain employs TRBV6-5 and TRBJ2-7; 9 positions match TRBD2. CDR3 length equals 16 residues. V was pared by 2 bases and J by 2 bases, with 7 bases of the junction left unmatched. Germline V CDR1 and CDR2: MNHEY, SVGAGI.